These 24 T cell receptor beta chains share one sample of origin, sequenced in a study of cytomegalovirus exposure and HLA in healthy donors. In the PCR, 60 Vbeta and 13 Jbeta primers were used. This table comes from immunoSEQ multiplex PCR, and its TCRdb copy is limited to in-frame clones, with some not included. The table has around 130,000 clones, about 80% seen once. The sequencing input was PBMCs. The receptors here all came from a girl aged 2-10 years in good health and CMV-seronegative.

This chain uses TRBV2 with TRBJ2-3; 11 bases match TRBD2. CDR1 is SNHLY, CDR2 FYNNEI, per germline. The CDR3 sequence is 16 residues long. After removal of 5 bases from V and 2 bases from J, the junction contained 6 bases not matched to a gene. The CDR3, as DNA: TGTGCCAGCAGTATTAATAGCGGGAGGGCCACAGATACGCAGTATTTT. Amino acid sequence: CASSINSGRATDTQYF.

The chain's CDR3 is CASRGLAGGSEQFF. The CDR3 DNA reads TGTGCCAGCAGGGGACTAGCGGGGGGGAGTGAGCAGTTCTTC. The gene calls are TRBV7-2 and TRBJ2-1, with 16 bases lining up with TRBD2. V lost 6 bases, J lost 9 bases, and 2 bases stayed unmatched. This CDR3 contains 14 residues. Germline CDR1 is SGHTA and CDR2 is FQGNSA. Filled out from reference TRBV7-2 and TRBJ2-1, the complete variable domain reads GAGVSQSPSNKVTEKGKDVELRCDPISGHTALYWYRQSLGQGLEFLIYFQGNSAPDKSGLPSDRFSAERTGGSVSTLTIQRTQQEDSAVYLCASRGLAGGSEQFFGPGTRLTVL.

The CDR3 DNA reads TGTGCCAGCAGTTTATTTGCAGGTGACAGTGATTCACCCCTCCACTTT. Its protein product is CASSLFAGDSDSPLHF. The rearrangement joins TRBV27 to TRBJ1-6, with a tentative D call TRBD1 (5 bases). The CDR3 contains 16 residues. The V end was cut by 1 base, the J end by 8 bases, with 15 bases between. Germline values: CDR1 MNHEY, CDR2 SMNVEV (reference sequence).

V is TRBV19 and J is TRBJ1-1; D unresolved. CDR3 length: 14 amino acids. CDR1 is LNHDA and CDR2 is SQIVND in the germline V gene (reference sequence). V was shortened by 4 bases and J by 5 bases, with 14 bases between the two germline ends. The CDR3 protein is CASSTLEDPTEAFF. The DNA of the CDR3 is TGTGCCAGTAGTACCCTTGAGGATCCTACTGAAGCTTTCTTT.

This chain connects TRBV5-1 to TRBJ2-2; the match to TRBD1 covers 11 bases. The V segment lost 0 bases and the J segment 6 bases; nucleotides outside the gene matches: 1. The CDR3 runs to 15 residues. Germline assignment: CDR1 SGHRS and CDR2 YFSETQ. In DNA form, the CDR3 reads TGCGCCAGCAGCTTGGCGGGACAGGGGGCCGGGGAGCTGTTTTTT. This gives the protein CASSLAGQGAGELFF. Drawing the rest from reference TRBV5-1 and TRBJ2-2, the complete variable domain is KAGVTQTPRYLIKTRGQQVTLSCSPISGHRSVSWYQQTPGQGLQFLFEYFSETQRNKGNFPGRFSGRQFSNSRSEMNVSTLELGDSALYLCASSLAGQGAGELFFGEGSRLTVL.

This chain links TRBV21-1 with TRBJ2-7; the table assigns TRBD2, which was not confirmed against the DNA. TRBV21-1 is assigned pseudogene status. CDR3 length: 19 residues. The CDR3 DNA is TGTGCCAGCAGCAAAGCGCTTTGGCTAGCGGGAGGAGTTACATACGAGCAGTACTTC. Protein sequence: CASSKALWLAGGVTYEQYF.

CDR3 bases: TGTGCCAGCAGTGACCCCCGCCAGGGGGCTTCCCTCTACGAGCAGTACTTC. It yields the protein CASSDPRQGASLYEQYF. The chain combines TRBV28 with TRBJ2-5, with 8 bases that match TRBD1. The J call is doubtful: the DNA matches TRBJ2-7 better. CDR1 MDHEN and CDR2 SYDVKM come from the germline V gene. This CDR3 is built from 17 residues.

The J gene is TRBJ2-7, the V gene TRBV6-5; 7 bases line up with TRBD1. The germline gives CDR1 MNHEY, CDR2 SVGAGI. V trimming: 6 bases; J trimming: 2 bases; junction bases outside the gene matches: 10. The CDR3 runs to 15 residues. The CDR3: CASSKGTVVTYEQYF. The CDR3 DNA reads TGTGCCAGCAGCAAGGGGACAGTGGTCACCTACGAGCAGTACTTC.

Here the CDR3 reads CASSQDLAQGAEKLFF. The CDR3 DNA is TGCGCCAGCAGCCAAGATCTAGCACAGGGAGCGGAAAAACTGTTTTTT. The chain uses TRBV4-3 and TRBJ1-4, with D possibly TRBD1 on 6 matching bases. This CDR3 spans 16 amino acids. The ends were cut back, 0 bases at V and 8 bases at J, with 16 bases in the middle. Germline CDR1 reads LGHNA; CDR2 reads YSLEER.

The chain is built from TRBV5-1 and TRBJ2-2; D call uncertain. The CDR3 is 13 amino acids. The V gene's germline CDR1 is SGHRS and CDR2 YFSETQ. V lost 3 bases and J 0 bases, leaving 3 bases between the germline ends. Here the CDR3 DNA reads TGCGCCAGCAGCTCTACGAACACCGGGGAGCTGTTTTTT. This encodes CASSSTNTGELFF.

This chain's CDR3 is CASSEPRLAHEQYF. CDR3 nucleotides: TGCGCCAGCAGTGAGCCTAGACTAGCACACGAGCAGTACTTC. The V and J genes are TRBV10-2 and TRBJ2-7; 7 bases are shared with TRBD2. From germline, CDR1 is WSHSY and CDR2 SAAADI. The junction had 6 bases not matched to a gene; V was cut back by 2 bases and J by 5 bases. The CDR3 sequence is 14 residues long.

The CDR3 is CASSFEGTGVGNEQFF. As DNA, the CDR3 is TGTGCCAGTTCATTCGAGGGGACAGGGGTAGGCAATGAGCAGTTCTTC. V is TRBV19 and J is TRBJ2-1; TRBD1 matches 10 bases. Per the germline V gene, CDR1 is LNHDA and CDR2 is SQIVND (reference sequence). V shed 8 bases and J 6 bases; nucleotides not matched to a gene: 13. The CDR3 sequence is 16 residues long.

The CDR3 nucleotides are TGTGCCAGCAGCCAGTACAGGAGTTATGGCTACACCTTC. This gives the protein CASSQYRSYGYTF. This rearrangement joins TRBV14 to TRBJ1-2, with D perhaps TRBD1 (5 bases). Germline-derived CDR1 and CDR2 are SGHDN and FVKESK. This CDR3 has 13 amino acids. V was cut by 3 bases and J by 5 bases, with 10 bases left in between. Full variable domain (rest looked up from reference TRBV14 and TRBJ1-2): EAGVTQFPSHSVIEKGQTVTLRCDPISGHDNLYWYRRVMGKEIKFLLHFVKESKQDESGMPNNRFLAERTGGTYSTLKVQPAELEDSGVYFCASSQYRSYGYTFGSGTRLTVV.

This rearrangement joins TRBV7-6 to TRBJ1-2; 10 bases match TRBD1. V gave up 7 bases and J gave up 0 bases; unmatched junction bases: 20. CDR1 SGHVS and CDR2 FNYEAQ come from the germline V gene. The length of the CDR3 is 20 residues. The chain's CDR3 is CASTRGPGFLGQGANYGYTF. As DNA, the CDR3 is TGTGCCAGCACCCGAGGGCCGGGGTTTCTCGGACAGGGGGCTAACTATGGCTACACCTTC.

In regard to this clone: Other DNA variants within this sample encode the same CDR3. The CDR3 coding sequence is TGCAGTGGACTAGCGGGGGAAGAGACCCAGTACTTC. It yields the protein CSGLAGEETQYF. The chain uses TRBV29-1 and TRBJ2-5; 13 bases fit TRBD2. Germline V CDR1 and CDR2: SQVTM, ANQGSEA. The CDR3 has 12 amino acids.

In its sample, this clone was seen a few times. CDR3 residues: CASSFHREGETQYF. As DNA, the CDR3 is TGTGCCAGCAGCTTCCACAGGGAGGGAGAGACCCAGTACTTC. The chain uses TRBV27 and TRBJ2-5; D possibly corresponds to TRBD2 (7 bases). The CDR3 consists of 14 residues. V lost 6 bases and J lost 4, with 15 bases in between. Per germline, CDR1 MNHEY and CDR2 SMNVEV (reference sequence).

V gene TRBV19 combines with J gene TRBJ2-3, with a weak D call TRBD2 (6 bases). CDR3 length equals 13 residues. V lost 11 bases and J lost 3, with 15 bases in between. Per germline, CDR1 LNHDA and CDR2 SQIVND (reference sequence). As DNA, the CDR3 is TGTGCCGTAAGTCGGGGGAGAACAGATACGCAGTATTTT. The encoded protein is CAVSRGRTDTQYF.

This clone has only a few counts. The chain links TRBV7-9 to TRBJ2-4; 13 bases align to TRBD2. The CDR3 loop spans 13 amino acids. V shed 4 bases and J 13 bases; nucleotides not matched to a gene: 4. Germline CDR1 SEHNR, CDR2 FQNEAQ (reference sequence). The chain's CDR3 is CASSYGTSGEQYF. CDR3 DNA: TGTGCCAGCAGCTACGGGACTAGCGGGGAACAGTACTTC.

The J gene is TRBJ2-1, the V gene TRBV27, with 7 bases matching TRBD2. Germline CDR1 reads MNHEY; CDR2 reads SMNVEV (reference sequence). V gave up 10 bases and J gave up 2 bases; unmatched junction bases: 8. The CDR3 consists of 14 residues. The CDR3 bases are TGTGCCATCTCCCCCAGCGGGGCCTACAATGAGCAGTTCTTC. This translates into CAISPSGAYNEQFF.

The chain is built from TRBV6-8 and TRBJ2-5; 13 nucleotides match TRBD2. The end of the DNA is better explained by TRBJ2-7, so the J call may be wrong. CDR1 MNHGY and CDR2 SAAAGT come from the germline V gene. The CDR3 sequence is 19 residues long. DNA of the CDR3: TGTGCCAGCGGAGCCTCCGGGACTAGCGGGACGTTGGCCTCCTACGAGCAGTACTTC. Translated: CASGASGTSGTLASYEQYF.

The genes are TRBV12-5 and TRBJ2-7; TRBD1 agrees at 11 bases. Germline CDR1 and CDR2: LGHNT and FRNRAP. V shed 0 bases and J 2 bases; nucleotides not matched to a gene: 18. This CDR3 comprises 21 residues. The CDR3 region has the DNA TGTGCTAGTGGTTTGGTAGTACTTGGACAGGGGGCGCGCCGTGGCCCCTACGAGCAGTACTTC. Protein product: CASGLVVLGQGARRGPYEQYF.

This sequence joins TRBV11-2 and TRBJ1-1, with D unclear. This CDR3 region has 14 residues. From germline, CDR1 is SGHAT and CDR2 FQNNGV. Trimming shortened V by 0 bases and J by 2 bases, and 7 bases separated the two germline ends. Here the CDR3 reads CASSLDHSNTEAFF. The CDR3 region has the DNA TGTGCCAGCAGCTTAGACCACAGTAACACTGAAGCTTTCTTT.

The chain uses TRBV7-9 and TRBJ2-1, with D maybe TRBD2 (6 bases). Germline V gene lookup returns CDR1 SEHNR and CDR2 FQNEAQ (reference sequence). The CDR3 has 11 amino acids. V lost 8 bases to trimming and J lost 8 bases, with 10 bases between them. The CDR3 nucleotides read TGTGCCAGCCGTACTAGCTATGAGCAGTTCTTC. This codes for CASRTSYEQFF.

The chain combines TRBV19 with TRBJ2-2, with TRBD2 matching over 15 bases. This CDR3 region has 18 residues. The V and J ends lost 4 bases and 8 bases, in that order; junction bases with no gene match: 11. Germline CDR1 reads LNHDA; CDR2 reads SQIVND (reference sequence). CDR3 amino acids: CASSTLTGTSGRMGELFF. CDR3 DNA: TGTGCCAGTAGTACTCTAACCGGGACTAGCGGGAGGATGGGGGAGCTGTTTTTT.